This T cell receptor (beta chain) was identified during a study of T-cell reconstitution after alpha-beta-depleted transplantation in children. During its preparation, the TCRbeta library received unique molecular identifiers. TCRdb redid the calling of the PCR reads with MiXCR, one entry per CDR3 protein. The table lists 100,000 to 120,000 distinct CDR3 sequences, approximately 10% of them singletons, with 8% to 9.5% in the top ten. This clonotype was detected many times. Trimming removed 10 bases at V and 4 bases at J, with 10 bases between. The CDR3 has 12 amino acids. Germline CDR1 is ENHRY and CDR2 is SYGVKD.

The chain recombines TRBV10-3 with TRBJ1-4; D perhaps matches TRBD1 (5 bases). Sequenced here: PBMCs from the stem cell graft donor, sampled from the stem cell graft. This receptor was obtained from a human donor who donated a stem cell graft to a child with acute lymphoblastic leukemia. The CDR3 coding sequence is TGTGCCACGGGACTCGGTAATGAAAAACTGTTTTTT. Translating it yields CATGLGNEKLFF.